The 10 T cell receptor beta chains below were found in one sample sequenced in a study of T-cell reconstitution after alpha-beta-depleted transplantation in children. The authors prepared the TCRbeta library with unique molecular identifiers. TCRdb itself ran the PCR reads through MiXCR, one entry per CDR3 protein. The table shows around 250,000 distinct CDR3 sequences, with 8.2% occurring only once. Specimen: PBMCs, mostly from graft donor cells, collected 180 days after TCRalphabeta/CD19-depleted stem cell transplant. These receptors came from a male patient aged 5 to 17 who had a stem cell transplant for acute lymphoblastic leukemia, so the T cells may come from the graft donor.

This clonotype has a count of ten or more. The chain links TRBV4-3 to TRBJ2-1; D remains unclear. From germline, CDR1 is LGHNA and CDR2 YSLEER. This CDR3 contains 15 residues. Trimming removed 0 bases from V and 2 bases from J, with 8 bases in between. Written as DNA, the CDR3 is TGCGCCAGCAGCCAAGATGGGCTAGCCTACAATGAGCAGTTCTTC. It translates to CASSQDGLAYNEQFF.

The V and J genes are TRBV18 and TRBJ2-1; 7 bases match TRBD1. The germline CDR1 and CDR2 sequences are KGHSH and LQKENI. The CDR3 consists of 15 residues. V was pared by 3 bases and J by 5 bases, with 7 bases of the junction left unmatched. The CDR3 sequence: CASSPDRVGHNEQFF. The CDR3 nucleotides are TGTGCCAGCTCACCCGACAGGGTAGGCCACAATGAGCAGTTCTTC.

This clonotype showed up many times. The chain carries TRBV3-1 and TRBJ1-4, with TRBD1 matching 9 bases. The ends lost 3 bases at V and 5 bases at J; junction bases unmatched: 7. The CDR3 totals 16 residues. CDR1 and CDR2 (germline): LGHDT, YNNKEL (reference sequence). CDR3 in DNA: TGTGCCAGCAGCCAGGGGAAGGGACAGGGAAATGAAAAACTGTTTTTT. Its protein product is CASSQGKGQGNEKLFF.

J is TRBJ2-5 and V is TRBV12-3 or TRBV12-4; TRBD1 matches 7 bases. V shed 2 bases, J shed 9 bases, and the junction held 9 bases outside the gene matches. The CDR3 totals 14 residues. CDR3 in amino acids: CASSLRGQLLAQYF. CDR3 DNA sequence: TGTGCCAGCAGTTTAAGGGGACAGCTCCTGGCCCAGTACTTC.

In this sample, this clonotype turned up many times. The rearrangement links TRBV5-3 to TRBJ2-3; 11 nucleotides align to TRBD1. TRBV5-3 is recorded as an ORF, its role being uncertain. J was trimmed by 8 bases and V by 3 bases; bases with no gene match: 11. The CDR3 spans 16 residues. DNA for the CDR3: TGTGCCAGAAGCTCTTCAGGGACAGGGGGGATTGGTACGCAGTATTTT. The encoded protein is CARSSSGTGGIGTQYF.

This clonotype has at least ten counts. The gene calls are TRBV7-3 and TRBJ2-5; 9 nucleotides match TRBD1. Germline trimming cut 0 bases from V and 5 bases from J; bases unmatched to any gene: 7. CDR3 length: 16 amino acids. Germline CDR1 reads SGHTA; CDR2 reads FQGTGA. DNA of the CDR3: TGTGCCAGCAGCTTAACGGGGACAGGGATTGGGGAGACCCAGTACTTC. Amino acid sequence: CASSLTGTGIGETQYF.

This clonotype has ten or more counts. The chain uses TRBV7-2 and TRBJ2-2; D is ambiguous. This CDR3 is 16 amino acids long. The V and J ends lost 0 bases and 4 bases respectively, with 12 bases between them. Germline lookup yields CDR1 SGHTA and CDR2 FQGNSA. For the CDR3, the DNA is TGTGCCAGCAGCTTAGCGACCACAATACGCACCGGGGAGCTGTTTTTT. It specifies CASSLATTIRTGELFF.

The table lists this clonotype with many counts. The chain employs TRBV11-2 and TRBJ1-2, with D perhaps matching TRBD1 (5 bases). The CDR3 extends over 11 amino acids. Between the trimmed V and J ends, which lost 4 bases and 7 bases, there was a span of 7 bases. Germline CDR1 reads SGHAT; CDR2 reads FQNNGV. The CDR3 protein is CASSSGGGYTF. The CDR3 DNA reads as TGTGCCAGCAGCTCTGGGGGTGGCTACACCTTC. The variable domain in full, completed from reference TRBV11-2 and TRBJ1-2, reads EAGVAQSPRYKIIEKRQSVAFWCNPISGHATLYWYQQILGQGPKLLIQFQNNGVVDDSQLPKDRFSAERLKGVDSTLKIQPAKLEDSAVYLCASSSGGGYTFGSGTRLTVV.

This clonotype occurred a few times. The chain uses TRBV19 and TRBJ1-5; D unresolved. Germline V gene sequence: CDR1 LNHDA, CDR2 SQIVND (reference sequence). The CDR3 covers 16 residues. V shed 3 bases and J shed 1 base, with 13 bases lying between them. CDR3 in amino acids: CASSIRPSGSNQPQHF. CDR3 bases: TGTGCCAGTAGTATCCGACCCTCAGGCAGCAATCAGCCCCAGCATTTT.

At least ten counts were recorded for this clonotype. CDR3 protein: CASSDKDRTLSGANVLTF. CDR3 sequence (DNA): TGTGCCAGCAGTGATAAGGACAGGACCCTCTCTGGGGCCAACGTCCTGACTTTC. This chain uses TRBV25-1 with TRBJ2-6; 7 nucleotides agree with TRBD1. The CDR3 runs to 18 residues. Germline CDR1 reads MGHDK; CDR2 reads SYGVNS. Unmatched junction bases numbered 8, after V lost 3 bases and J lost 0 bases.